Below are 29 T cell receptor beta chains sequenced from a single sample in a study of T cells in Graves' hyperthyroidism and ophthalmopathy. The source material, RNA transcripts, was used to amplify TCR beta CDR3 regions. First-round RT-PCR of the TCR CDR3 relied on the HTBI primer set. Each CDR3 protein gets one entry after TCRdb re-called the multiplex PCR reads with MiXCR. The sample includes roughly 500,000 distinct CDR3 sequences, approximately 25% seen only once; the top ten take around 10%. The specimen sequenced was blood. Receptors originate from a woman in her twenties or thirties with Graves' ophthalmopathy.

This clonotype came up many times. The CDR3 sequence is CASSAGGARTYEQYF. DNA for the CDR3: TGTGCCAGCAGTGCCGGGGGGGCCAGAACCTACGAGCAGTACTTC. The V gene is TRBV25-1, the J gene TRBJ2-7; 8 nucleotides align to TRBD2. Germline trimming cut 4 bases from V and 2 bases from J; bases unmatched to any gene: 7. The germline gives CDR1 MGHDK, CDR2 SYGVNS. The CDR3 is 15 amino acids.

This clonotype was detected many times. The chain's CDR3 is CAWRNDRHGYEQYF. CDR3 in DNA: TGTGCCTGGAGGAATGACAGACATGGCTACGAGCAGTACTTC. This rearrangement joins TRBV30 to TRBJ2-7, with D possibly TRBD1 on 5 matching bases. This CDR3 is built from 14 residues. The V gene lost 3 bases and the J gene lost 3 bases, with 15 bases spanning the gap. Looked up from germline, CDR1 is GTSNPN and CDR2 is SVGIG (reference sequence).

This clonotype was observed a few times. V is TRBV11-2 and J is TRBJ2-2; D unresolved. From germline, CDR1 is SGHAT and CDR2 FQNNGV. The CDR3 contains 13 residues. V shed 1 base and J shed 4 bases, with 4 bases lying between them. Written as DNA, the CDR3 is TGTGCCAGCAGCTTAGGATTCACCGGGGAGCTGTTTTTT. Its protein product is CASSLGFTGELFF.

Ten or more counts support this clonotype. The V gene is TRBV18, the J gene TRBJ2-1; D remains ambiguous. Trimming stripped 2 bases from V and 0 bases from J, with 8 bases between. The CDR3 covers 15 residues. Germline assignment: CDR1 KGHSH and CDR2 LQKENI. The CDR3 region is CASSPYVSSYNEQFF. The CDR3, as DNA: TGTGCCAGCTCACCATATGTTAGCTCCTACAATGAGCAGTTCTTC.

The CDR3 loop is CSAGKRQNNQPQHF. The CDR3 DNA follows: TGCAGTGCTGGTAAGAGACAGAACAATCAGCCCCAGCATTTT. This sequence joins TRBV20-1 and TRBJ1-5, with a tentative D call TRBD1 (5 bases). This CDR3 region has 14 residues. The V gene lost 5 bases and the J gene lost 3 bases, with 14 bases spanning the gap. CDR1 and CDR2 from the germline V gene are DFQATT and SNEGSKA (reference sequence).

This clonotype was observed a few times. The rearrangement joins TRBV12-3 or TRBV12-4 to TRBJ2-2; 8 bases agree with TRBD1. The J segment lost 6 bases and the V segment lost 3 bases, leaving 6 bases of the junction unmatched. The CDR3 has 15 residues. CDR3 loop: CASSFAGGAAGELFF. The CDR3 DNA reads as TGTGCCAGCAGTTTTGCAGGGGGCGCCGCCGGGGAGCTGTTTTTT.

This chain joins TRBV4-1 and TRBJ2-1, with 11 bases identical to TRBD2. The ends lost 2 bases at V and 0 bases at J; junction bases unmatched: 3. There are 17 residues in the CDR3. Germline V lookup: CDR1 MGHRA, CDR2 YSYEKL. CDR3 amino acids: CASSQLTSGISYNEQFF. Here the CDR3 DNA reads TGCGCCAGCAGCCAACTGACTAGCGGGATCTCCTACAATGAGCAGTTCTTC.

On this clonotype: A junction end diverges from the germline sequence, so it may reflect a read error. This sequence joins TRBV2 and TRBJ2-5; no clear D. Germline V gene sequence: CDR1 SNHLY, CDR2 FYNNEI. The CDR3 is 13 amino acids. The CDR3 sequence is CASSELEQETQYF. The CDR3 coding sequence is TGCGCCAGCAGTGAATTGGAACAAGAGACCCAGTACTTC.

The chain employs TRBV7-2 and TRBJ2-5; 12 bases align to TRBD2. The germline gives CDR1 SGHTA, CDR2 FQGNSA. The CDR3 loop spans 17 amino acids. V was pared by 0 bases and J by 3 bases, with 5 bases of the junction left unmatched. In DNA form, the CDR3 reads TGTGCCAGCAGCTTAGCTGACAGACTAGCGGGGGAAGAGACCCAGTACTTC. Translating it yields CASSLADRLAGEETQYF. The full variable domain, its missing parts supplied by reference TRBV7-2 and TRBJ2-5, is GAGVSQSPSNKVTEKGKDVELRCDPISGHTALYWYRQSLGQGLEFLIYFQGNSAPDKSGLPSDRFSAERTGGSVSTLTIQRTQQEDSAVYLCASSLADRLAGEETQYFGPGTRLLVL.

CDR3 sequence reads: CASSQDRGRVGFTEAFF. The CDR3 region has the DNA TGTGCCAGCAGCCAGGACAGGGGGCGCGTCGGTTTCACTGAAGCTTTCTTT. The gene calls are TRBV11-1 and TRBJ1-1, with 11 nucleotides matching TRBD1. The CDR3 consists of 17 residues. V lost 5 bases, J lost 4 bases, and 12 bases stayed unmatched. The germline gives CDR1 SGHAT, CDR2 FQDESV (reference sequence).

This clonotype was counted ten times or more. The CDR3 protein is CSASKAITGELFF. Written as DNA, the CDR3 is TGCAGTGCTAGTAAAGCTATCACCGGGGAGCTGTTTTTT. The chain uses TRBV20-1 and TRBJ2-2, with D uncertain. Germline CDR1 reads DFQATT; CDR2 reads SNEGSKA (reference sequence). The CDR3 covers 13 residues. Trimming took off 3 bases at V and 4 bases at J, with 9 bases between the two ends.

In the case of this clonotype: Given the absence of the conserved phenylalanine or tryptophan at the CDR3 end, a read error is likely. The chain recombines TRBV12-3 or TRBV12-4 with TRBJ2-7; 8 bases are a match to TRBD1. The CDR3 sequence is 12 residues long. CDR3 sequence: CASSPTGVEQYY. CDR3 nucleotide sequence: TGTGCTAGCAGTCCGACAGGGGTCGAGCAGTACTAC.

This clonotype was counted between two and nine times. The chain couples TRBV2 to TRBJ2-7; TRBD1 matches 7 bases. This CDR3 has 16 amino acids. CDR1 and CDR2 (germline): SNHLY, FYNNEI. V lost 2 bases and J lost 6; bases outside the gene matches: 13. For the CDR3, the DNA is TGTGCCAGCAGTGAAAACCGGGACAGCGTTGCTGGCGAGCAGTACTTC. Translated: CASSENRDSVAGEQYF.

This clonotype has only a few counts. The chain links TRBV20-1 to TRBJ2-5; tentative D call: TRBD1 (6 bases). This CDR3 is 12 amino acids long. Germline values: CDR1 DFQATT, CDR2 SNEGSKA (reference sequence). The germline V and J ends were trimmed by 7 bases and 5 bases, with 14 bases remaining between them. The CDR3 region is CSGGPNRETQYF. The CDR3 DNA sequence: TGCAGTGGGGGGCCCAACCGGGAGACCCAGTACTTC.

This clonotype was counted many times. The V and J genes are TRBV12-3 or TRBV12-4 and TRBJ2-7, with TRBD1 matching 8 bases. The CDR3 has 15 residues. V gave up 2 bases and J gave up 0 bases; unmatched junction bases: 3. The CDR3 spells CASSLRQGPSYEQYF. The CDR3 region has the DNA TGTGCCAGCAGTTTAAGACAGGGGCCCTCCTACGAGCAGTACTTC.

For the CDR3, the DNA is TGCAGTGCAGCCTCTAGACAACCTTCCTACGAGCAGTACTTC. It yields the protein CSAASRQPSYEQYF. The chain recombines TRBV20-1 with TRBJ2-7; D not certain. In germline, CDR1 is DFQATT, CDR2 SNEGSKA (reference sequence). V was clipped by 6 bases and J by 1 base, with 16 bases between them. CDR3 size: 14 residues.

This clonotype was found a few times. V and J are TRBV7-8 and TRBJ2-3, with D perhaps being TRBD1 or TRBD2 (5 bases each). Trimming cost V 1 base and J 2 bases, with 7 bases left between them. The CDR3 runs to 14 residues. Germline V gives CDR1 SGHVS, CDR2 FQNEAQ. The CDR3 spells CASSLGGNTDTQYF. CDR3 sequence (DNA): TGTGCCAGCAGCTTAGGGGGGAACACAGATACGCAGTATTTT.

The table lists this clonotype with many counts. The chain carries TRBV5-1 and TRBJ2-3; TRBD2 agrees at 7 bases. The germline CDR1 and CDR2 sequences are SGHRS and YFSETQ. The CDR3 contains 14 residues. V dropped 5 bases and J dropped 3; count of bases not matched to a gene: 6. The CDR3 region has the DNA TGCGCCAGCAGAACAAGCGGGGAGACAGATACGCAGTATTTT. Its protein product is CASRTSGETDTQYF.

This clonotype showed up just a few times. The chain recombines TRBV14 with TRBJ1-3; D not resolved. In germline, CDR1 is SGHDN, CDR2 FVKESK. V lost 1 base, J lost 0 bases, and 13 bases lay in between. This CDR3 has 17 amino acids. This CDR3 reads CASSQVLTASSGNTIYF. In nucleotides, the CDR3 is TGTGCCAGCAGCCAAGTTCTGACCGCGAGCTCTGGAAACACCATATATTTT.

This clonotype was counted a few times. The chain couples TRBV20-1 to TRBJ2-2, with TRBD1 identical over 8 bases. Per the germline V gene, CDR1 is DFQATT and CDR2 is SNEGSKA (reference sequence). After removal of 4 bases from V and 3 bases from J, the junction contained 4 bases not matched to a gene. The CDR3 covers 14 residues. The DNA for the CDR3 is TGCAGTGCTACTAGACAGGGGTACACCGGGGAGCTGTTTTTT. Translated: CSATRQGYTGELFF.

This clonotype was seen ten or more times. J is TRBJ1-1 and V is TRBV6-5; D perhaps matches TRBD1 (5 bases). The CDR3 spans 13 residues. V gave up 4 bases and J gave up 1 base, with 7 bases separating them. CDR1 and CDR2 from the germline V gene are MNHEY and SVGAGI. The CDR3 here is CASSWGRNTEAFF. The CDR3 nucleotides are TGTGCCAGCAGTTGGGGGAGGAACACTGAAGCTTTCTTT.

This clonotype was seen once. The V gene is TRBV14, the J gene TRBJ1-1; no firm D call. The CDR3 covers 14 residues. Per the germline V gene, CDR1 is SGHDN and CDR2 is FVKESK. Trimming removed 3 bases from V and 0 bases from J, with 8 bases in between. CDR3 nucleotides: TGTGCCAGCAGCCAGCGGCCTCTGAACACTGAAGCTTTCTTT. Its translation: CASSQRPLNTEAFF. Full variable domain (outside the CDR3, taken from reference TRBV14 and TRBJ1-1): EAGVTQFPSHSVIEKGQTVTLRCDPISGHDNLYWYRRVMGKEIKFLLHFVKESKQDESGMPNNRFLAERTGGTYSTLKVQPAELEDSGVYFCASSQRPLNTEAFFGQGTRLTVV.

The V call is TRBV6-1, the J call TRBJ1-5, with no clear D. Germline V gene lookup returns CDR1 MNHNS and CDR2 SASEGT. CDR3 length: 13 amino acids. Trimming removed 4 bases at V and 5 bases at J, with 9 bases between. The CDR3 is CASSANKDQPQHF. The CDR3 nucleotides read TGTGCCAGCAGTGCTAACAAAGATCAGCCCCAGCATTTT.

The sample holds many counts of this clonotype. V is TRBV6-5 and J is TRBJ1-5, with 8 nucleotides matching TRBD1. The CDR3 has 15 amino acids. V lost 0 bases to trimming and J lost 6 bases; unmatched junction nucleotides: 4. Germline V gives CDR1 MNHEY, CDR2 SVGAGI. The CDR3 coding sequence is TGTGCCAGCAGTTACTCGCAGGGGGCGGGTCAGCCCCAGCATTTT. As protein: CASSYSQGAGQPQHF.

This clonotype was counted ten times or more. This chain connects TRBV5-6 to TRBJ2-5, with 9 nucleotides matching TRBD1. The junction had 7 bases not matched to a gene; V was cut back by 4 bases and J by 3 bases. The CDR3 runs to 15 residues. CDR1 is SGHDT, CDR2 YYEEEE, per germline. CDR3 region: CASSVRTGAKETQYF. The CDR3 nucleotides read TGTGCCAGCAGCGTACGGACAGGGGCGAAAGAGACCCAGTACTTC.

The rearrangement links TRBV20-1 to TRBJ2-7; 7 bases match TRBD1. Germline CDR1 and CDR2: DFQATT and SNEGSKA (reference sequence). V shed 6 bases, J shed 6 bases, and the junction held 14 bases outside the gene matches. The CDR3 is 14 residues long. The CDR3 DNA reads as TGCAGTGCAAGCCGACAGGGAGCAGATGGCGAGCAGTACTTC. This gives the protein CSASRQGADGEQYF.

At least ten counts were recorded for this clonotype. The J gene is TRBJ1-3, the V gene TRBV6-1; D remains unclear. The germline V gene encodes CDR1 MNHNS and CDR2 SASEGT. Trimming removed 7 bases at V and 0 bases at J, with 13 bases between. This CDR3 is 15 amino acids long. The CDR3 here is CASTHHRISGNTIYF. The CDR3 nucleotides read TGTGCCAGCACCCATCACCGAATCTCTGGAAACACCATATATTTT.

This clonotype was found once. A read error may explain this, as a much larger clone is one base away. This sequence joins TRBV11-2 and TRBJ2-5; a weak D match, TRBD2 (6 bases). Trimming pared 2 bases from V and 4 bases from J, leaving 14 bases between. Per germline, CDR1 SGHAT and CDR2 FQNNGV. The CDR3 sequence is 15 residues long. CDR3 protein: CASSLFTSLSETQYF. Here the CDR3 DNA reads TGTGCCAGCAGCTTATTCACTAGCTTGTCAGAGACCCAGTACTTC.

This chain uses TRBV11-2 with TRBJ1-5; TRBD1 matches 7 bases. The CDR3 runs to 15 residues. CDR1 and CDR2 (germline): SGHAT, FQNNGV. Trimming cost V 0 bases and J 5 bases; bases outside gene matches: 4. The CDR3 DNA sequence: TGTGCCAGCAGCTTAGAGGGGACAGCTCATCAGCCCCAGCATTTT. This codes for CASSLEGTAHQPQHF.